This T cell receptor (beta chain) is from a study of blood T cell repertoires in COVID-19. Germline V gene lookup returns CDR1 MDHEN and CDR2 SYDVKM. The CDR3 runs to 15 residues. Trimming at V came to 3 bases and at J to 7 bases, leaving 7 bases not matched to a gene. Authors' methods: Reference gene primer amplification in the assay estimated nucleated cell counts. Assay: immunoSEQ multiplex PCR; the TCRdb copy retains only in-frame clones and omits some. V, J and clone size are taken as reported in that table, and D and trimming were inferred from the DNA itself. The sample contains roughly 70,000 clones, roughly 88% of which appear only once.

This rearrangement joins TRBV28 to TRBJ2-1; 9 bases agree with TRBD1. The TCR sequence derives from a man aged 65 to 79 with acute or convalescent COVID-19. Sequencing was performed on peripheral blood. DNA of the CDR3: TGTGCCAGCAGTTTCCCAGCCGGGACAGGGAATGAGCAGTTCTTC. This codes for CASSFPAGTGNEQFF.